This T cell receptor beta chain is drawn from a study of blood T cell repertoires in COVID-19. Profiled with immunoSEQ multiplex PCR; TCRdb holds only in-frame clones, not every one. The table records over 250,000 clones, around 82% of them present only once. The TCR originated in a woman in her forties or fifties who had recovered from COVID-19. What was sequenced was peripheral blood.

The chain's CDR3 is CASSSPGGPQPQHF. The DNA for the CDR3 is TGTGCCAGCAGCTCTCCGGGAGGCCCACAGCCCCAGCATTTT. This rearrangement joins TRBV28 to TRBJ1-5; D not resolved. This CDR3 is built from 14 residues. V was pared by 6 bases and J by 7 bases, with 16 bases between. Germline V gene data show CDR1 as MDHEN and CDR2 as SYDVKM.